This entry describes one T cell receptor (beta chain). Its antigen remains unknown. Clones were sequenced by immunoSEQ multiplex PCR, and TCRdb holds only the in-frame ones, with some missing. The sample gives 150,000 to 200,000 clones, approximately 91% of which show up once; 1.9% is in the top ten. The V gene lost 3 bases and the J gene lost 4 bases, with 9 bases spanning the gap. The CDR3 is made up of 13 amino acids. This sample was taken from a study of T cell responses to AZD1222 COVID-19 vaccine. The study's findings and limits: The number of AZD1222 recipients seropositive at baseline was only six. The study reported that nearly half of spike-specific TCRs target unmutated variant regions.

Samples with a second dose at about 4 or about 12 weeks were pooled together. The sequence was obtained from an adult who received the AZD1222 COVID-19 vaccine. This chain uses TRBV12-3 or TRBV12-4 with TRBJ1-2; D ambiguous. The sample in question was peripheral blood, obtained 28 days after the second AZD1222 dose. In DNA form, the CDR3 reads TGTGCCAGCAGTTTCGGTGAGGCCTATGGCTACACCTTC. It is translated as CASSFGEAYGYTF.